A single sample gave rise to the 3 T cell receptor beta chains below, sequenced in a study of blood T cell repertoires in COVID-19 (dated by TCRdb to between 2020 and 2021). The library relied on the immunoSEQ multiplex PCR assay. What TCRdb holds here is the immuneACCESS table cut down to in-frame rearrangements. Part of the clones is not present; checked against another copy, under half of the missing clones reflect an unresolved V gene, and the others are unexplained. This sample has about 220,000 clones in its table, and around 84% of those were observed once. Together, the top ten hold 20% of the sample. Sequencing used peripheral blood. The receptors were gathered from a man aged 30 to 45 with active or convalescent COVID-19.

The chain employs TRBV5-1 and TRBJ1-2; 9 positions match TRBD1. The CDR3 spans 14 residues. CDR1 and CDR2 (germline): SGHRS, YFSETQ. The V and J ends lost 0 bases and 6 bases, in that order; junction bases with no gene match: 3. CDR3 nucleotides: TGCGCCAGCAGCTTGGACGGGACAGGGAATGGCTACACCTTC. It encodes CASSLDGTGNGYTF. Drawing the rest from reference TRBV5-1 and TRBJ1-2, the complete variable domain is KAGVTQTPRYLIKTRGQQVTLSCSPISGHRSVSWYQQTPGQGLQFLFEYFSETQRNKGNFPGRFSGRQFSNSRSEMNVSTLELGDSALYLCASSLDGTGNGYTFGSGTRLTVV.

The chain joins TRBV7-2 to TRBJ1-1, with TRBD1 matching over 7 bases. The CDR3 totals 14 residues. Germline V gives CDR1 SGHTA, CDR2 FQGNSA. Trimming took 7 bases from V and 5 from J; bases not matched to a gene: 10. For the CDR3, the DNA is TGTGCCAGCATGGGCAGGGGGAAGCGGACTGAAGCTTTCTTT. Amino acid sequence: CASMGRGKRTEAFF.

The chain couples TRBV7-2 to TRBJ2-6, with D perhaps matching TRBD2 (6 bases). Germline V gene sequence: CDR1 SGHTA, CDR2 FQGNSA. The CDR3 spans 16 residues. The V end was cut by 1 base, the J end by 4 bases, with 11 bases between. This CDR3 is CASSLEAAGGANVLTF. The CDR3 DNA is TGTGCCAGCAGCTTAGAGGCAGCGGGCGGGGCCAACGTCCTGACTTTC.